These 8 T cell receptor beta chains were all obtained from the same sample, sequenced in a study of regulatory T cells in long-lasting Graves disease. The time point denotes: newly diagnosed GD, antithyroid drugs for less than 3 months. Extracted PBMC RNA gave rise to the TCR library. iRepertoire HTBI primers and Arm-PCR of CDR3 regions built TCR beta libraries. TCRdb ran MiXCR on the multiplex PCR reads and lists one entry per CDR3 protein. This table has approximately 560,000 distinct CDR3 sequences, around 16% appearing once. These same records also appear under a second study, on T cells in Graves' hyperthyroidism and ophthalmopathy.

Sequenced here: peripheral blood mononuclear cells (PBMCs), sampled at new diagnosis, from a patient treated with antithyroid drugs. Every receptor here comes from a young man with Graves disease.

This clonotype came up many times. The CDR3 region has the DNA TGTGCCAGCACCCCAGGGGGGATCGGGGGCGAGCAGTACTTC. Translated: CASTPGGIGGEQYF. This rearrangement joins TRBV27 to TRBJ2-7; D may be TRBD1 (7 bases). With 7 bases removed from V and 6 bases from J, the gap between germline ends came to 19 bases. Germline CDR1 is MNHEY and CDR2 is SMNVEV (reference sequence). This CDR3 region has 14 residues.

This clonotype was counted only a few times. The chain carries TRBV29-1 and TRBJ2-2; TRBD2 aligns across 14 bases. After removal of 6 bases from V and 4 bases from J, the junction contained 13 bases not matched to a gene. Germline CDR1 and CDR2: SQVTM and ANQGSEA. The CDR3 sequence is 18 residues long. The DNA of the CDR3 is TGCAGCGTCGTGACTCCTGGGACTAGCGGGAGTTCCACCGGGGAGCTGTTTTTT. It translates to CSVVTPGTSGSSTGELFF.

This clonotype was counted a few times. CDR3 loop: CASSPGRQSFGNTIYF. Here the CDR3 DNA reads TGTGCCAGCTCACCGGGACGGCAATCCTTTGGAAACACCATATATTTT. The chain carries TRBV18 and TRBJ1-3; D might be TRBD1 (5 bases). Trimming took off 3 bases at V and 3 bases at J, with 15 bases between the two ends. The CDR3 is 16 amino acids. The germline V gene has CDR1 KGHSH and CDR2 LQKENI.

In this sample, this clonotype turned up many times. This sequence joins TRBV25-1 and TRBJ2-7; 8 nucleotides align to TRBD1. The CDR3 has 14 residues. From germline, CDR1 is MGHDK and CDR2 SYGVNS. V shed 5 bases and J 3 bases; nucleotides not matched to a gene: 6. This CDR3 reads CASSQDRVLYEQYF. CDR3 sequence (DNA): TGTGCCAGCAGTCAGGACAGGGTCCTCTACGAGCAGTACTTC.

In this sample, this clonotype turned up many times. The chain has TRBV9 and TRBJ1-1; no reliable D call. Germline V lookup: CDR1 SGDLS, CDR2 YYNGEE. The CDR3 extends over 14 amino acids. The V gene lost 0 bases and the J gene lost 0 bases, with 6 bases spanning the gap. The CDR3 spells CASSVGELNTEAFF. The CDR3 region has the DNA TGTGCCAGCAGCGTAGGAGAGCTGAACACTGAAGCTTTCTTT.

This clonotype was detected many times. The genes are TRBV12-3 or TRBV12-4 and TRBJ2-3; D is ambiguous. With 5 bases removed from V and 2 bases from J, the gap between germline ends came to 14 bases. The CDR3 is 15 residues long. This CDR3 reads CASSPRSDLTDTQYF. The DNA for the CDR3 is TGTGCCAGCAGTCCGCGGTCCGACCTCACAGATACGCAGTATTTT.

V gene TRBV20-1 combines with J gene TRBJ1-1; tentatively, D is TRBD1 (5 bases). The V gene's germline CDR1 is DFQATT and CDR2 SNEGSKA (reference sequence). Trimming took 5 bases from V and 6 from J, leaving 19 bases between them. CDR3 length: 14 residues. This chain's CDR3 is CSAQPMGRGPEAFF. In DNA, the CDR3 is TGCAGTGCTCAACCGATGGGGCGCGGCCCTGAAGCTTTCTTT.

The chain is built from TRBV6-1 and TRBJ2-7, with TRBD2 matching 7 bases. Germline V gene data show CDR1 as MNHNS and CDR2 as SASEGT. Trimming cost V 6 bases and J 5 bases; bases outside gene matches: 7. The CDR3 extends over 13 amino acids. The CDR3 loop reads CASRWEGTNEQYF. CDR3 sequence (DNA): TGTGCCAGCAGGTGGGAGGGGACGAACGAGCAGTACTTC.